This T cell receptor beta chain comes out of a study of cytomegalovirus exposure and HLA in healthy donors. V lost 4 bases to trimming and J lost 0 bases, with 7 bases between them. Germline CDR1 reads MDHEN; CDR2 reads SYDVKM. The CDR3 contains 15 residues. Study observations and caveats: Certain indistinguishable V segments, among them TRBV6-2 and TRBV6-3, were excluded.

As regards this clone: The antigen remains unidentified.

PCR employed 60 Vbeta and 13 Jbeta primers. Sequencing used immunoSEQ multiplex PCR; TCRdb keeps in-frame clones, though not all of them. The specimen's table records 65,000 to 85,000 clones. The sample comprised PBMCs. The chain employs TRBV28 and TRBJ2-6; possibly TRBD2 for D (6 bases). This TCR derives from a woman in her 30s in good health and CMV-seronegative. In DNA form, the CDR3 reads TGTGCCAGCAGTTCCGGGGGCTCTGGGGCCAACGTCCTGACTTTC. It codes for CASSSGGSGANVLTF.